This T cell receptor beta chain was sequenced for a study of T-cell reconstitution after alpha-beta-depleted transplantation in children. For this clonotype: Its antigen is as yet unknown.

V gave up 0 bases and J gave up 7 bases; unmatched junction bases: 3. Germline V gene lookup returns CDR1 SGHRS and CDR2 YFSETQ. CDR3 length equals 14 residues. Broader study findings: From newly produced T cells came most of the T-cell counts and diversity one year after transplant. Some patients' high day-60 TCRbeta diversity was attributed to recipient cells surviving conditioning. Reported findings indicate that, about two months after transplant, alpha-beta T cells came from several hundred expanded clones, which were derived from non-depleted graft cells.

Unique molecular identifiers were used to barcode this TCRbeta library. TCRdb itself ran the PCR reads through MiXCR, one entry per CDR3 protein. The sample yields hundreds of thousands of distinct CDR3 sequences, around 15% seen once. The V and J genes are TRBV5-1 and TRBJ2-2; 7 bases are shared with TRBD2. The specimen comprised PBMCs, mostly from graft donor cells, sampled 360 days after TCRalphabeta/CD19-depleted stem cell transplant. This clonotype originated in a boy under three years old who had a stem cell transplant for Wiskott-Aldrich syndrome, so the T cells may come from the graft donor. The CDR3 region is CASSLGLAGGELFF. The DNA of the CDR3 is TGCGCCAGCAGCTTGGGACTAGCAGGCGGGGAGCTGTTTTTT.